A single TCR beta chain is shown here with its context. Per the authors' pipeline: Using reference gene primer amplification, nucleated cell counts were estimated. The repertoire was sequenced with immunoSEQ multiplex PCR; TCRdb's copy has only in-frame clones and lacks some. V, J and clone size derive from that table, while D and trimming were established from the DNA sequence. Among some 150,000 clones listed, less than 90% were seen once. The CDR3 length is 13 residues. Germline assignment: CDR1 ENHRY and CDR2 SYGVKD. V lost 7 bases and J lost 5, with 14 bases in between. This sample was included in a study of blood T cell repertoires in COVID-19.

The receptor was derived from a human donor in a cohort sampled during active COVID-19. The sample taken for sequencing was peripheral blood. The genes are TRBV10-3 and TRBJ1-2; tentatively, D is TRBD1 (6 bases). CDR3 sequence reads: CAITPGQTYGYTF. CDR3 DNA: TGTGCCATCACCCCCGGACAGACATATGGCTACACCTTC.